The entry that follows covers one TCR beta chain sequence. Its matching antigen is unknown. This specimen comes from a study of T cells in tuberculosis. The study, taken as a whole, reports: Active tuberculosis patients had shorter CDR3-alpha; the beta difference was nonsignificant.

Some clones are missing from TCRdb's copy, which holds only in-frame ones; the method was immunoSEQ multiplex PCR. The top ten clones hold around 7% of a sample with roughly 44,000 clones, about 95% of them seen once. J gave up 9 bases and V 4 bases, and 15 bases lay outside the gene matches. This CDR3 is built from 18 residues. Germline V lookup: CDR1 SGHVS, CDR2 FQNEAQ. This clonotype was sampled from a donor aged 10 to 29 with latent tuberculosis or without tuberculosis infection. The sequencing sample was made of PBMCs. The gene calls are TRBV7-8 and TRBJ2-1; 13 nucleotides line up with TRBD2. CDR3 coding DNA: TGTGCCAGCAGCTCGTATCGAGGACTAGCGGGAGTTTCGGGTGAGCAGTTCTTC. Protein sequence: CASSSYRGLAGVSGEQFF.